This T cell receptor beta chain stems from a study of T cells in Graves' hyperthyroidism and ophthalmopathy. Ophthalmopathy patients showed a Clinical Activity Score of at least 3, NOSPECS grade of at least 4 and duration under 3 months. Researchers took RNA transcripts and amplified the TCR beta CDR3 regions from them. First-round RT-PCR targeting the TCR CDR3 was performed with the HTBI primer set. TCRdb analysed the multiplex PCR reads with MiXCR anew, one entry per CDR3 protein. The table records 450,000 to 650,000 distinct CDR3 sequences, under 20% of them present only once. Germline CDR1 reads SGHVS; CDR2 reads FQNEAQ. CDR3 length: 15 residues. V shed 0 bases and J shed 0 bases, with 6 bases lying between them.

The source is a woman between 18 and 30 years old with Graves' ophthalmopathy. The V gene is TRBV7-8, the J gene TRBJ2-1; D gene ambiguous. Sequences were obtained from blood. This CDR3 is CASSLARISYNEQFF. CDR3 nucleotide sequence: TGTGCCAGCAGCTTAGCAAGGATCTCCTACAATGAGCAGTTCTTC.